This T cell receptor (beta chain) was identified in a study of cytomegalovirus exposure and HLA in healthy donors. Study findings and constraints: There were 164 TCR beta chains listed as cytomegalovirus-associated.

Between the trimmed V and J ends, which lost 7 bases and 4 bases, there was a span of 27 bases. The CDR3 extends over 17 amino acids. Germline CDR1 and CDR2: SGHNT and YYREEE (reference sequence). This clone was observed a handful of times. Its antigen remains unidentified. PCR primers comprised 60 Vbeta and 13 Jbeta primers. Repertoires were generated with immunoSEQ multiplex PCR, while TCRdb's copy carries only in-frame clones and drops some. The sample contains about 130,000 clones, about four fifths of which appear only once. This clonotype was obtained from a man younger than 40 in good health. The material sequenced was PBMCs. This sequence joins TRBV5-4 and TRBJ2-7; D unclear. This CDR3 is CASHNGAPASVEYEQYF. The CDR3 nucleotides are TGTGCCAGCCATAATGGCGCTCCGGCGAGCGTTGAGTACGAGCAGTACTTC.